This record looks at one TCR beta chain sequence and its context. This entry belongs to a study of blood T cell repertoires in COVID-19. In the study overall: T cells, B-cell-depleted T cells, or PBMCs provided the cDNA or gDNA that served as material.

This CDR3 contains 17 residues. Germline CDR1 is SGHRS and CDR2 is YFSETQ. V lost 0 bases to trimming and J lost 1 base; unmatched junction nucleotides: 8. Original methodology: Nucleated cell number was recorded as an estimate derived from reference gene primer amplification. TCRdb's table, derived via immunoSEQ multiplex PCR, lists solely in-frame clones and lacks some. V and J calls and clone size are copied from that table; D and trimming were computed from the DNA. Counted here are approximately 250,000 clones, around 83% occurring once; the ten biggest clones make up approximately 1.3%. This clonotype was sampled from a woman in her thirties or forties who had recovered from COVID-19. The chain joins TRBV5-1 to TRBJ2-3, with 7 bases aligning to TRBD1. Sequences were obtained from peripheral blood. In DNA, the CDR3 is TGCGCCAGCAGCTTGGAACTGTCAGGACAGGGCACAGATACGCAGTATTTT. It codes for CASSLELSGQGTDTQYF.